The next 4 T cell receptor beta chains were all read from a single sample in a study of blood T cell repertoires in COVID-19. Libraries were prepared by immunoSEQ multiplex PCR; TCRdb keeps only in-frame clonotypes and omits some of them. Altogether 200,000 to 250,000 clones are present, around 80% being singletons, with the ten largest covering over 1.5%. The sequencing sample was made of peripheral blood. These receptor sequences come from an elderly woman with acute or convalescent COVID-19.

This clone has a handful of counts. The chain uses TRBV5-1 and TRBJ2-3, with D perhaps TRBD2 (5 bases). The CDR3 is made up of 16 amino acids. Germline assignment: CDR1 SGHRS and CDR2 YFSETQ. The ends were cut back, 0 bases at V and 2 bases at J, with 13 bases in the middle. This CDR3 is CASSLGGNGPTDTQYF. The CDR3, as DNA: TGCGCCAGCAGCTTGGGAGGGAACGGGCCCACAGATACGCAGTATTTT.

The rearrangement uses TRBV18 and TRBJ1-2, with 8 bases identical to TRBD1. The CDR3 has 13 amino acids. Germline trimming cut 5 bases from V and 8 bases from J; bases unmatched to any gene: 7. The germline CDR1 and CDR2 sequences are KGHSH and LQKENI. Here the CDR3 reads CASSDDRGSGYTF. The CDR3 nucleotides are TGTGCCAGCTCAGACGACAGGGGATCGGGCTACACCTTC.

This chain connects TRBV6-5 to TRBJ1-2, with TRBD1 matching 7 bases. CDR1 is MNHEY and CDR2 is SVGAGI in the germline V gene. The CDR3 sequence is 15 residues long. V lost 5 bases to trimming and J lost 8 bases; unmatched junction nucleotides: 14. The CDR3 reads CASSHQGTALGGYTF. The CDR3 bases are TGTGCCAGCAGTCACCAAGGGACAGCCCTTGGGGGCTACACCTTC.

The CDR3 loop is CSVEDRSKGAGDFNYGYTF. In nucleotides, the CDR3 is TGCAGCGTTGAAGATAGGAGTAAAGGGGCTGGAGATTTTAACTATGGCTACACCTTC. This rearrangement joins TRBV29-1 to TRBJ1-2; TRBD1 is a possible D gene (5 bases). Germline CDR1 is SQVTM and CDR2 is ANQGSEA. Trimming took 0 bases from V and 1 from J, leaving 24 bases between them. The length of the CDR3 is 19 residues. The whole variable domain, filled in from reference TRBV29-1 and TRBJ1-2, reads SAVISQKPSRDICQRGTSLTIQCQVDSQVTMMFWYRQQPGQSLTLIATANQGSEATYESGFVIDKFPISRPNLTFSTLTVSNMSPEDSSIYLCSVEDRSKGAGDFNYGYTFGSGTRLTVV.